The present entry profiles one T cell receptor (beta chain) with its context. Its recognized antigen is unknown. It has no much larger one-base neighbor in the sample; base qualities were not kept. Based on the germline V gene, the CDR1 and CDR2 sequences are SNHLY and FYNNEI. The CDR3 holds 14 amino acids from the cysteine to the phenylalanine. Left in the record is the CDR3 DNA by itself, 42 bases read in frame from the first base. Trimming removed 2 bases from V and 1 base from J, leaving 9 bases between the germline ends. Library method: the immunoSEQ multiplex PCR assay. The paper's processing steps were these. A statistical classification framework was developed to diagnose cytomegalovirus status using the catalog of TCR beta chain sequences. Sourced from immuneACCESS, this table was stored by TCRdb with only in-frame sequences that have V and J called. A share of the clones is absent; for the studies checked, an unresolved V gene accounts for under half, and the remainder has no known explanation. V, J and clone size reflect that table, while D and trimming were determined from the DNA. The sample records fewer than 200,000 clones, about 90% of which are singletons. Together, the top ten hold around 6% of the sample.

The record originates from a study of cytomegalovirus exposure and HLA in healthy donors (TCRdb year 2017). General notes on the study: A later analysis indicated that the 110 or so validation repertoires were generated on the platform also employed for the approximately 700 repertoires of the first cohort. The study aimed to test whether cataloging public T cell receptors could reveal signatures of past pathogen exposure. In addition to the first cohort of 666 subjects, a separate validation cohort of about 120 different subjects was used. The study combined high-throughput TCR immunosequencing, statistical association of individual TCRs with disease status, and machine learning to predict cytomegalovirus infection status. Broader findings and caveats from the paper: In vitro tests confirmed that a few of the cytomegalovirus-associated TCR beta chains recognize cytomegalovirus antigens. A total of 150 to 200 TCR beta chains were listed by the study as associated with cytomegalovirus. Across donors, most TCR sequences were observed very rarely, whereas some public TCRs were present in many individuals. A later analysis found that TCRs clustered in the first cohort also tended to co-occur in the 120 validation repertoires, with more than 90% of cluster scores above 0. According to the authors, the approach could potentially be generalized to other disease states and immunological phenotypes. A later analysis lacked HLA typing for the validation cohort, so it scored co-occurrence in that cohort across all 130 or so repertoires. The classifier was reported to diagnose cytomegalovirus status with high specificity and sensitivity in both the original and validation cohorts.

Separate from the roughly 650-subject first cohort, the validation cohort of roughly 110 subjects was the group to which the donors belonged. The sequence came from a woman in her twenties or thirties in good health and CMV-seronegative. Material for sequencing was PBMCs. The rearrangement combines TRBV2 with TRBJ2-7; a tentative D match to TRBD1 spans 5 bases. The nucleotide sequence is given as TGTGCCAGCAGTGAAAACCAGGGTTCCTACGAGCAGTACTTC. Its protein is CASSENQGSYEQYF. The full variable domain, with segments outside the CDR3 supplied by the reference TRBV2 and TRBJ2-7 proteins, appears as EPEVTQTPSHQVTQMGQEVILRCVPISNHLYFYWYRQILGQKVEFLVSFYNNEISEKSEIFDDQFSVERPDGSNFTLKIRSTKLEDSAMYFCASSENQGSYEQYFGPGTRLTVT.